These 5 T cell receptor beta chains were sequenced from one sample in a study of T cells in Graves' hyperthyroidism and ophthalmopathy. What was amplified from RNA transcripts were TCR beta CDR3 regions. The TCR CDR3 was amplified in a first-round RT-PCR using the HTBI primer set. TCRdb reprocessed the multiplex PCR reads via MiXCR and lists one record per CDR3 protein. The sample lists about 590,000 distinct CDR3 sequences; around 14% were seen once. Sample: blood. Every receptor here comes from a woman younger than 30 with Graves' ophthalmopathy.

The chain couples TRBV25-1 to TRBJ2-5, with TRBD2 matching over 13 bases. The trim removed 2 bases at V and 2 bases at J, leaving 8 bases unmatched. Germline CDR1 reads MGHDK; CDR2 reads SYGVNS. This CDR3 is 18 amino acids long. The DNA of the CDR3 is TGTGCCAGCAGTGAACCCGGACTAGCGGGAGAGGGACAAGAGACCCAGTACTTC. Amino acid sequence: CASSEPGLAGEGQETQYF.

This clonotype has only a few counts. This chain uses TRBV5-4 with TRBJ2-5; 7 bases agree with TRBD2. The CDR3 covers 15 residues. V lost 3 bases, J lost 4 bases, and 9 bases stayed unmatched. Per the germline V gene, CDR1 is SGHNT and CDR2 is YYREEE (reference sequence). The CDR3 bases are TGTGCCAGCAGCTCCGGCGGGGGACTGGGAGAGACCCAGTACTTC. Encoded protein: CASSSGGGLGETQYF.

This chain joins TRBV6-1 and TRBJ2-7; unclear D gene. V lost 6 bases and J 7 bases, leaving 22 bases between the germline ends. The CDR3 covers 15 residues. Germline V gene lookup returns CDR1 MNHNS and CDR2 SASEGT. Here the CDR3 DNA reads TGTGCCAGCAGCCGCTTCACCGGGCCCCTCGCGGAGCAGTACTTC. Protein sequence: CASSRFTGPLAEQYF.

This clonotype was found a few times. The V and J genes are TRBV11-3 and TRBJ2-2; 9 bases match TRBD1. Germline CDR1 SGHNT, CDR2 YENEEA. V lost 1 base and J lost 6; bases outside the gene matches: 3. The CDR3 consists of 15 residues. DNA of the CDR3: TGTGCCAGCAGCTTAGGGGACAGGGACGCCGGGGAGCTGTTTTTT. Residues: CASSLGDRDAGELFF.

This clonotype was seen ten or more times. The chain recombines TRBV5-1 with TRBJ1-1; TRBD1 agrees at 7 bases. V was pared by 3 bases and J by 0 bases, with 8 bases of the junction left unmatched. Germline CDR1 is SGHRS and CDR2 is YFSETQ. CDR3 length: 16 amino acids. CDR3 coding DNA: TGCGCCAGCAGCTCGTTTGACAGGGAGATGAACACTGAAGCTTTCTTT. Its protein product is CASSSFDREMNTEAFF.